These T cell receptor beta chains were read from a single sample in a study of blood T cell repertoires in COVID-19. Data came from immunoSEQ multiplex PCR; TCRdb stores just in-frame clones and leaves some out. The data contain some 190,000 clones, roughly 86% of them singletons. Sequencing was performed on PBMCs or T cells enriched from blood (not recorded which). Source of these receptors: a man aged 40-55 years with acute COVID-19. The CDR3 runs from the conserved cysteine through the conserved F or W. The D gene is left open where the match is weak. Not all rows give a size; the values are once, few, many and, for expanded clones, a class.

D gene,J gene,clone size,V gene,CDR3 protein,CDR3 DNA
TRBD1,TRBJ1-2,-,TRBV7-9,CASSFGTGPTNYGYTF,TGTGCCAGCAGCTTCGGGACAGGGCCTACTAACTATGGCTACACCTTC
-,TRBJ2-6,few,TRBV5-1,CASSLYTSGANVLTF,TGCGCCAGCAGCCTGTACACCTCTGGGGCCAACGTCCTGACTTTC
-,TRBJ2-1,-,TRBV11-2,CASRSSRGRAYNEQFF,TGTGCCAGCAGATCCAGCAGGGGTCGCGCCTACAATGAGCAGTTCTTC
TRBD1,TRBJ1-3,-,TRBV9,CASSVAGQGTGNTIYF,TGTGCCAGCAGCGTAGCGGGACAGGGGACTGGAAACACCATATATTTT
-,TRBJ1-3,few,TRBV5-1,CASSLGGLSGPGNTIYF,TGCGCCAGCAGCCTGGGAGGGCTCAGTGGGCCTGGAAACACCATATATTTT
TRBD1,TRBJ1-1,-,TRBV5-4,CASSHGTGRSDTEAFF,TGTGCCAGCAGCCACGGGACAGGAAGGTCTGACACTGAAGCTTTCTTT
TRBD1,TRBJ2-1,-,TRBV24-1,CATSDAGGSYNEQFF,TGTGCCACCAGTGATGCAGGGGGCTCCTACAATGAGCAGTTCTTC
-,TRBJ1-1,-,TRBV20-1,CSRGGLGEAFF,TGCAGTCGGGGGGGGCTAGGTGAAGCTTTCTTT
TRBD1,TRBJ2-7,few,TRBV4-1,CASSQVLGQGGSYEQYF,TGCGCCAGCAGCCAAGTTCTTGGACAGGGGGGAAGCTACGAGCAGTACTTC
TRBD1,TRBJ1-1,-,TRBV28,CAAHRGMNTEAFF,TGTGCCGCCCACAGGGGTATGAACACTGAAGCTTTCTTT
-,TRBJ1-5,-,TRBV6-5,CASSYRADRANRMYF,TGTGCCAGCAGTTACAGGGCGGACAGAGCTAATAGGATGTATTTT
TRBD1,TRBJ2-7,-,TRBV5-1,CASRQTGGGSYEQYF,TGCGCCAGCAGACAAACAGGGGGCGGCTCCTACGAGCAGTACTTC
TRBD2,TRBJ2-3,-,TRBV28,CASSSGASGSSGTQYF,TGTGCCAGCAGCAGCGGGGCCAGCGGGAGTAGTGGGACGCAGTATTTT
TRBD2,TRBJ2-7,once,TRBV14,CASSQADGTSLLSSYEQYF,TGTGCCAGCAGCCAAGCGGACGGGACTAGCCTCCTAAGCTCCTACGAGCAGTACTTC
TRBD1,TRBJ1-1,-,TRBV14,CASSQEGLWTGAKNTEAFF,TGTGCCAGCAGCCAAGAGGGTCTTTGGACAGGGGCCAAGAACACTGAAGCTTTCTTT
TRBD1,TRBJ2-7,-,TRBV19,CASSKNPGTGGSEQYF,TGTGCCAGTAGCAAAAACCCCGGGACAGGGGGCTCCGAGCAGTACTTC
-,TRBJ1-5,-,TRBV24-1,CATTGTAQPQHF,TGTGCCACCACGGGTACCGCACAGCCCCAGCATTTT
TRBD2,TRBJ2-3,-,TRBV28,CASSQAGGSDTQYF,TGTGCCAGCAGCCAAGCGGGAGGCTCAGATACGCAGTATTTT
TRBD1,TRBJ2-7,-,TRBV7-6,CASSTAGTGLSYEQYF,TGTGCCAGCAGCACAGCCGGGACAGGGTTGTCCTACGAGCAGTACTTC
-,TRBJ1-4,few,TRBV11-2,CASRFEATNEKLFF,TGTGCCAGCAGGTTCGAGGCAACTAATGAAAAACTGTTTTTT
TRBD2,TRBJ2-3,-,TRBV9,CASSAGLAGGPTDTQYF,TGTGCCAGCAGCGCGGGACTAGCGGGAGGGCCCACAGATACGCAGTATTTT
TRBD1,TRBJ1-2,few,TRBV24-1,CATSYRGASGYTF,TGTGCCACCAGCTACAGGGGGGCGAGCGGCTACACCTTC
-,TRBJ2-1,-,TRBV15,CATSRVENEQFF,TGTGCCACCAGCAGAGTAGAAAATGAGCAGTTCTTC
-,TRBJ2-2,-,TRBV7-2,CASRPDYNTGELFF,TGTGCCAGCAGACCGGACTACAACACCGGGGAGCTGTTTTTT
TRBD1,TRBJ1-2,-,TRBV5-1,CASSTPGTDNGYTF,TGCGCCAGCAGCACCCCCGGGACAGATAATGGCTACACCTTC
-,TRBJ1-2,-,TRBV2,CASSDGGRISGYTF,TGTGCCAGCAGTGACGGGGGGCGGATTTCTGGCTACACCTTC
TRBD2,TRBJ2-5,once,TRBV28,CASGGGQETQYF,TGTGCCAGCGGGGGGGGCCAAGAGACCCAGTACTTC
-,TRBJ2-1,once,TRBV5-1,CASSLFETSSYNEQFF,TGCGCCAGCAGCTTGTTTGAAACCAGCTCCTACAATGAGCAGTTCTTC
TRBD2,TRBJ2-2,-,TRBV24-1,CATSHSGRGVGELFF,TGTGCCACCAGTCATAGCGGGAGAGGAGTCGGGGAGCTGTTTTTT
TRBD1,TRBJ2-7,-,TRBV30,CAWRARDRGSYEQYF,TGTGCCTGGAGGGCCCGGGACAGGGGCTCCTACGAGCAGTACTTC
-,TRBJ1-2,once,TRBV6-2/TRBV6-3,CASSYWGSDRTRYGYTF,TGTGCCAGCAGTTACTGGGGCTCAGACAGGACACGTTATGGCTACACCTTC
TRBD1,TRBJ2-2,-,TRBV5-1,CASSWDRAGTGELFF,TGCGCCAGCAGCTGGGACAGGGCGGGCACCGGGGAGCTGTTTTTT
TRBD1,TRBJ2-2,-,TRBV18,CANSEPGQWNTGELFF,TGTGCCAACTCTGAGCCGGGACAGTGGAACACCGGGGAGCTGTTTTTT
-,TRBJ1-5,-,TRBV7-6,CASSLGSGRNQPQHF,TGTGCCAGCAGCTTAGGGTCAGGGCGTAATCAGCCCCAGCATTTT
-,TRBJ2-7,few,TRBV5-4,CASSLPGAYEQYF,TGTGCCAGCAGCTTGCCAGGGGCCTACGAGCAGTACTTC
-,TRBJ2-3,once,TRBV21-1,CASSKGPAGTQYF,TGTGCCAGCAGCAAAGGCCCCGCGGGCACGCAGTATTTT
-,TRBJ1-2,-,TRBV7-9,CASSQQAGLNYGYTF,TGTGCCAGCAGCCAGCAGGCGGGCCTTAACTATGGCTACACCTTC
TRBD2,TRBJ2-7,-,TRBV28,CASSFGRGGAYEQYF,TGTGCCAGCAGTTTCGGTCGCGGGGGGGCCTACGAGCAGTACTTC
TRBD2,TRBJ2-2,-,TRBV18,CASSPAAGLNTGELFF,TGTGCCAGCTCGCCAGCAGCGGGGCTAAACACCGGGGAGCTGTTTTTT